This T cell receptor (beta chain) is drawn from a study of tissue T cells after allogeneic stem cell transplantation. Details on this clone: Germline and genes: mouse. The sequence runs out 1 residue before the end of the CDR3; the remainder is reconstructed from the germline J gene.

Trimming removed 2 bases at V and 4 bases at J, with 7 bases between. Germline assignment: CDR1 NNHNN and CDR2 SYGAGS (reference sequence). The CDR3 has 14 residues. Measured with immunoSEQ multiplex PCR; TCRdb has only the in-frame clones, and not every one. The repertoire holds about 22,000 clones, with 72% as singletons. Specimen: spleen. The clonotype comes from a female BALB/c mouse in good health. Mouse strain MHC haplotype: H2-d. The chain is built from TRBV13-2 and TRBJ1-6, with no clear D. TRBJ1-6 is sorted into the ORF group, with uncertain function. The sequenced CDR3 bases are TGTGCCAGCGGTGAACACAAATATAATTCGCCCCTCTAC. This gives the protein CASGEHKYNSPLY. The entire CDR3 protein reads CASGEHKYNSPLYF.